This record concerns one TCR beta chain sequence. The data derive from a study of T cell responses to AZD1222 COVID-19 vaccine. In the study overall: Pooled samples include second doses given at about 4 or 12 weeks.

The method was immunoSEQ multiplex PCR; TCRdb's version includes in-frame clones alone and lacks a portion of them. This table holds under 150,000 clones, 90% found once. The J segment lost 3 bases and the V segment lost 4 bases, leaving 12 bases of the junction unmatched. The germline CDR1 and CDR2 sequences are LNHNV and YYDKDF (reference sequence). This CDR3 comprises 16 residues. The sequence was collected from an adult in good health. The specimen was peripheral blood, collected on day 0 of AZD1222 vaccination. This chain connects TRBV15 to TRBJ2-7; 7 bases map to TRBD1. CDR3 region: CATSKVRDRLFYEQYF. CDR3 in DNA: TGTGCCACCAGCAAGGTCCGGGACAGACTTTTCTACGAGCAGTACTTC.